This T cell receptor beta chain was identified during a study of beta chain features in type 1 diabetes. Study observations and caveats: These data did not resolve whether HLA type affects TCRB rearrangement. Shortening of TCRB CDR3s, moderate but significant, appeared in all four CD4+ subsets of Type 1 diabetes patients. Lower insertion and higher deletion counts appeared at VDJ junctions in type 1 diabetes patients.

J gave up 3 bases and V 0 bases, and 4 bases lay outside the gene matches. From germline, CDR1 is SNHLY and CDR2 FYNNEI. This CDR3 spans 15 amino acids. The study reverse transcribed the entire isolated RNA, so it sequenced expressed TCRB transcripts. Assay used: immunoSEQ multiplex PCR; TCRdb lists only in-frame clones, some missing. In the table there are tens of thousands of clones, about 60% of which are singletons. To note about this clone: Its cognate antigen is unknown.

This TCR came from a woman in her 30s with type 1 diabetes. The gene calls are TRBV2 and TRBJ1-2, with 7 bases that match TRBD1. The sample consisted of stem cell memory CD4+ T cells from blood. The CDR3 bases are TGTGCCAGCAGTGAAGCGCTGACAGGGTACTATGGCTACACCTTC. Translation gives CASSEALTGYYGYTF.